This is a list of T cell receptor beta chains from one sample in a study of blood T cell repertoires in COVID-19. Data came from immunoSEQ multiplex PCR; TCRdb stores just in-frame clones and leaves some out. Of 110,000 to 150,000 clones in the sample, 70% to 90% were seen once. The material sequenced was peripheral blood. All receptors derive from a woman aged 60-75 years with acute or convalescent COVID-19. Each CDR3 is given with its conserved first and last residue. D genes are given only for firm matches. Not every row has a clone size; where given, it reads once, few, many or a size class.

>TRBV5-5|NA|TRBJ2-2|NA
CASSLYGGPGELFF
TGTGCCAGCAGCTTGTACGGGGGGCCCGGGGAGCTGTTTTTT
>TRBV9|NA|TRBJ2-2|TRBD1
CASSVVTGGHTGELFF
TGTGCCAGCAGCGTGGTGACAGGGGGCCACACCGGGGAGCTGTTTTTT
>TRBV10-3|once|TRBJ1-3|NA
CAIRSDNLLSGNTIYF
TGTGCCATCAGATCAGACAATCTCCTCTCTGGAAACACCATATATTTT
>TRBV3-1/TRBV3-2|NA|TRBJ1-5|NA
CASSQDNTAQPQHF
TGTGCCAGCAGCCAAGATAATACAGCTCAGCCCCAGCATTTT
>TRBV5-6|NA|TRBJ1-1|NA
CASSLGRGKTEAFF
TGTGCCAGCAGCTTGGGCAGGGGAAAGACTGAAGCTTTCTTT
>TRBV9|NA|TRBJ2-7|TRBD1
CASSASSRTGDSYEQYF
TGTGCCAGCAGCGCTAGTTCCCGGACAGGGGATAGCTACGAGCAGTACTTC
>TRBV30|NA|TRBJ1-6|NA
CASTDTNNSPLHF
TGTGCCTCAACCGACACCAATAATTCACCCCTCCACTTT
>TRBV2|NA|TRBJ2-2|TRBD1
CASSSRDRNTGELFF
TGTGCCAGCAGCTCCCGGGACAGAAACACCGGGGAGCTGTTTTTT
>TRBV6-5|NA|TRBJ2-2|TRBD2
CASSRGGSGELFF
TGTGCCAGCAGTCGGGGGGGATCCGGGGAGCTGTTTTTT
>TRBV4-3|NA|TRBJ2-1|TRBD2
CASREGLAGAYNEQFF
TGCGCCAGCAGGGAGGGACTAGCGGGGGCGTACAATGAGCAGTTCTTC
>TRBV27|NA|TRBJ2-1|NA
CASSLKGGQPHNEQFF
TGTGCCAGCAGCCTAAAGGGGGGACAGCCTCACAATGAGCAGTTCTTC
>TRBV7-2|NA|TRBJ2-7|NA
CASSLSRATYEQYF
TGTGCCAGCAGCTTGAGCAGGGCAACCTACGAGCAGTACTTC
>TRBV6-4|medium-sized|TRBJ2-3|NA
CASSVGEWGAQYF
TGTGCCAGCAGTGTCGGAGAGTGGGGCGCGCAGTATTTT
>TRBV10-3|NA|TRBJ1-2|NA
CAISSTGTNGYTF
TGTGCCATCAGCTCAACAGGGACCAATGGCTACACCTTC
>TRBV4-1|NA|TRBJ2-5|NA
CASSLSGTQETQYF
TGCGCCAGCAGCCTTAGCGGCACCCAAGAGACCCAGTACTTC
>TRBV3-1/TRBV3-2|NA|TRBJ1-6|NA
CASSQGDFLYNSPLHF
TGTGCCAGCAGCCAGGGGGACTTTCTGTATAATTCACCCCTCCACTTT
>TRBV7-9|NA|TRBJ1-1|TRBD1
CASSPDRVRTEAFF
TGTGCCAGCAGTCCTGACAGGGTACGGACTGAAGCTTTCTTT
>TRBV6-5|NA|TRBJ1-2|NA
CASSYSTGVFYGYTF
TGTGCCAGCAGTTACTCGACGGGAGTTTTCTATGGCTACACCTTC
>TRBV4-1|NA|TRBJ1-4|TRBD1
CASSPYRGNLNEKLFF
TGCGCCAGCAGCCCCTACAGGGGGAACCTTAATGAAAAACTGTTTTTT
>TRBV10-3|NA|TRBJ1-1|NA
CATRTGGGFKEAFF
TGTGCCACCAGGACGGGGGGCGGGTTTAAGGAAGCTTTCTTT
>TRBV9|NA|TRBJ2-1|TRBD2
CASSLRLAGYNEQFF
TGTGCCAGCAGCCTTAGACTAGCGGGGTACAATGAGCAGTTCTTC
>TRBV6-5|NA|TRBJ2-7|TRBD1
CASSSRVRGKYEQYF
TGTGCCAGCAGCAGCCGGGTCAGGGGGAAGTACGAGCAGTACTTC